The sequence of this T cell receptor (beta chain) was determined in a study of early T cells in non-severe SARS-CoV-2 infection (dated by TCRdb to the early 2020s). For context, the study as a whole: TCR sequencing used bulk RNA from unsorted whole blood, so alpha and beta chains could not be paired.

Inclusive of the bounding cysteine and phenylalanine, the CDR3 is 15 residues long. Only the CDR3 DNA stays, 45 bases, in frame from base 1. In the germline V gene (reference sequence), CDR1 corresponds to LNHDA and CDR2 to SQIVND. V trim: 7 bases; J trim: 7 bases; unmatched bases: 13. The receptor library was made with 5' RACE. For sequencing, a NextSeq 500 was employed. To correct for sequencing error and PCR bias, the TCR library protocol tagged individual cDNA molecules with unique molecular identifiers. Both TCR alpha and beta chains were sequenced, and tight co-correlation was observed between alpha and beta sequence abundances in each sample. As for how the authors treated the data: V gene, J gene and CDR3 annotation of TCR sequences was performed with Decombinator V4. Expanded TCRs were defined as changing significantly between any two time points under a Poisson model with p below 0.0001. TCR abundances were normalised to the total number of TCRs sequenced per sample and expressed as counts per million. TRAV1-2 paired with TRAJ12, TRAJ20 or TRAJ33 defined MAIT TCRs, while TRAV10 paired with TRAJ18 defined iNKT TCRs. VDJdb, accessed 1 November 2021, was searched for CMV, EBV and SARS-CoV-2 annotated TCRs, excluding TCRs annotated for multiple antigens. Through fastp at Q25 and MiXCR, TCRdb rebuilt clones from the public reads, retaining in-frame beta chains. Rows merge per CDR3 protein into single entries with the most common DNA and genes. TCRdb, not the authors, supplied the V and J calls. The sample table holds 55,000 or so distinct CDR3 sequences, of which 5.5% to 8.5% were seen once. The ten largest clones take up 5.8% of the sample.

The study was a case-control design nested within a healthcare worker cohort in London, UK, with weekly nasopharyngeal swab PCR tests and blood sampling. Between 23 and 31 March 2020, the week of the UK lockdown, healthcare workers were enrolled and then followed up weekly for as long as 16 weeks. This clonotype has a handful of counts. Its antigen is unknown. No base-level quality is on record; no much larger clone is a single base apart. Findings and caveats that apply to the study as a whole: VDJdb matching was skewed toward anti-spike CD8 responses, so virus-specific expansions were likely underestimated and private and CD4 specificities were missed.

This receptor chain uses TRBV19 and TRBJ1-5; TRBD1 matches 7 bases in the middle. Source: whole blood, taken at baseline. The clonotype was recovered from an adult who was a healthcare worker with PCR-confirmed SARS-CoV-2 infection or an uninfected control (not recorded which). The CDR3 amino acid sequence is: CASTYSPDRPQPQHF. The DNA reads TGTGCCAGTACCTATTCCCCGGACAGGCCCCAGCCCCAGCATTTT.